This T cell receptor (beta chain) is drawn from a study of metastatic and nonmetastatic thyroid tumors. On the study more broadly: The study looked at repertoires side by side in blood and in tumor or nodule tissue from malignant and benign thyroid patients. Regarding the study as a whole: TCR beta diversity was reportedly significantly higher in malignant thyroid tumors than benign nodules, in blood and tumor.

At least ten counts were recorded for this clone. Its target is not known. There were no patients who had received any treatment before thyroid surgery. Per the original methods: In papillary thyroid cancer, a distant-metastasis classifier was built using CDR3 differences across clinicopathological groups. TCRdb reprocessed the PCR reads via MiXCR. The V and J calls and clone size are TCRdb's, not the authors'. Of around 46,000 clones detected, 22% appear once; the ten largest clones hold approximately 3.8%. The sequencing input was blood. The clonotype was recovered from a male donor with papillary thyroid cancer or a benign thyroid nodule (not recorded which). Some clones in this sample may be carry-over from other donors' samples.

Here the CDR3 reads CASSFHSAGGIDEQFF. The CDR3 DNA is TGTGCCAGCAGTTTCCATAGCGCGGGAGGAATCGATGAGCAGTTCTTC. This chain joins TRBV28 and TRBJ2-1, with 8 bases matching TRBD2. The CDR3 has 16 amino acids. V gave up 3 bases and J gave up 8 bases; unmatched junction bases: 12. Germline CDR1 is MDHEN and CDR2 is SYDVKM.